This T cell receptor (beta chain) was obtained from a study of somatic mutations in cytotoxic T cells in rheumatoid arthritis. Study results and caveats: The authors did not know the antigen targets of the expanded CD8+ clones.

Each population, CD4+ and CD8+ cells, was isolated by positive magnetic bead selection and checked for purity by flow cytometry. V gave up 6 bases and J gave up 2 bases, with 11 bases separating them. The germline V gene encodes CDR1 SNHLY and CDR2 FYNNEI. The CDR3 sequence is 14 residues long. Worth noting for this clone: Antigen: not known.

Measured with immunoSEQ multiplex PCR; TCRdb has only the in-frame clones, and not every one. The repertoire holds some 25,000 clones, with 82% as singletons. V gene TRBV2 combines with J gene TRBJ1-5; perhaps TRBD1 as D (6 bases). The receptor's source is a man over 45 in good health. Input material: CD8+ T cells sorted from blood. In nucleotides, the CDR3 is TGTGCCAGCAGAGAACAGGGACGCAATCAGCCCCAGCATTTT. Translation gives CASREQGRNQPQHF.